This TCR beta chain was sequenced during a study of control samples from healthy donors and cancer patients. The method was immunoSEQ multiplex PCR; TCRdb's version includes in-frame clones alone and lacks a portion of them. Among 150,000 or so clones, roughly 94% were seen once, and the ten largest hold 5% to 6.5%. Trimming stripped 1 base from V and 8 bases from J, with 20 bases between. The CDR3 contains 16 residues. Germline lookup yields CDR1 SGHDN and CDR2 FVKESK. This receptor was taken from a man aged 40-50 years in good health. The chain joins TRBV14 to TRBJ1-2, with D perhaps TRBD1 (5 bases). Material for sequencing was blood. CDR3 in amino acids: CASSQVFRQGIRGYTF. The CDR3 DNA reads TGTGCCAGCAGCCAAGTATTTCGGCAGGGAATAAGGGGCTACACCTTC.